The 26 T cell receptor beta chains listed next were all sequenced from one sample in a study of identical twins. TCRdb re-called the 5' RACE reads with MiXCR, one entry per CDR3 protein. The sample has about 530,000 distinct CDR3 sequences, about 16% seen once. These data were also filed under a second study, of yellow fever vaccine responses in identical twins.

Sequenced material: CD4+ T cells sorted from blood. Source of these receptors: a woman aged 18-29 years in good health.

The genes are TRBV20-1 and TRBJ2-3, with D hard to call. Germline V CDR1 and CDR2: DFQATT, SNEGSKA (reference sequence). CDR3 size: 14 residues. Trimming removed 0 bases at V and 0 bases at J, with 7 bases between. CDR3 bases: TGCAGTGCTAGAGATTGGGTTAGCACAGATACGCAGTATTTT. Its translation: CSARDWVSTDTQYF.

Written as DNA, the CDR3 is TGTGCCAGCAGCTTTAGCGGGGGGTTTGATGAGCAGTTCTTC. This encodes CASSFSGGFDEQFF. The chain links TRBV7-9 to TRBJ2-1, with 10 bases that match TRBD2. The CDR3 runs to 14 residues. Trimming cost V 3 bases and J 8 bases; bases outside gene matches: 4. Germline CDR1 reads SEHNR; CDR2 reads FQNEAQ (reference sequence).

This sequence joins TRBV24-1 and TRBJ2-2; TRBD2 aligns across 8 bases. Germline V gene sequence: CDR1 KGHDR, CDR2 SFDVKD. This CDR3 spans 15 amino acids. The V and J ends lost 10 bases and 5 bases, in that order; junction bases with no gene match: 11. DNA of the CDR3: TGTGCCACTGCCCGACGGGGACTAGATACCGGGGAGCTGTTTTTT. Its translation is CATARRGLDTGELFF.

Written as DNA, the CDR3 is TGCAGTGCTAGACCACCGACCGGGGCCAATCAGCCCCAGCATTTT. This codes for CSARPPTGANQPQHF. This chain joins TRBV20-1 and TRBJ1-5, with a possible D match to TRBD1 (5 bases). This CDR3 comprises 15 residues. The germline V and J ends were trimmed by 2 bases and 3 bases, with 14 bases remaining between them. Germline CDR1 and CDR2: DFQATT and SNEGSKA (reference sequence).

The chain joins TRBV29-1 to TRBJ2-7; TRBD2 matches 10 bases. Unmatched junction bases numbered 4, after V lost 8 bases and J lost 0 bases. The CDR3 has 13 amino acids. Per germline, CDR1 SQVTM and CDR2 ANQGSEA. The CDR3 loop is CSTRTSGSYEQYF. The CDR3 DNA is TGCAGCACCCGGACTAGCGGCTCCTACGAGCAGTACTTC.

The table lists this clonotype with a few counts. The genes are TRBV20-1 and TRBJ2-1; maybe TRBD1 (6 bases). The CDR3 is 14 amino acids. V was cut by 6 bases and J by 0 bases, with 12 bases left in between. CDR1 is DFQATT and CDR2 is SNEGSKA in the germline V gene (reference sequence). The CDR3 region is CSAHGQTSYNEQFF. The CDR3 DNA sequence: TGCAGTGCCCACGGACAGACCTCCTACAATGAGCAGTTCTTC.

The chain is built from TRBV5-1 and TRBJ1-4; a possible D gene is TRBD1 (5 bases). This CDR3 comprises 16 residues. CDR1 and CDR2 from the germline V gene are SGHRS and YFSETQ. Trimming shortened V by 4 bases and J by 6 bases, and 19 bases separated the two germline ends. The CDR3 sequence: CASSPGTVTRYEKLFF. Here the CDR3 DNA reads TGCGCCAGCAGCCCAGGGACTGTTACGCGGTATGAAAAACTGTTTTTT.

This clonotype was counted at least ten times. The chain uses TRBV27 and TRBJ2-7; 12 bases match TRBD2. Germline loops: CDR1 MNHEY, CDR2 SMNVEV (reference sequence). This CDR3 contains 15 residues. J was trimmed by 2 bases and V by 5 bases; bases with no gene match: 4. CDR3 in amino acids: CASSQLAGGTYEQYF. CDR3 coding DNA: TGTGCCAGCAGTCAACTAGCGGGGGGAACCTACGAGCAGTACTTC.

This clonotype was observed a few times. This chain's CDR3 is CASSQGLRGQYNEQFF. CDR3 in DNA: TGTGCCAGCAGCCAAGGCTTGCGGGGCCAGTACAATGAGCAGTTCTTC. V is TRBV14 and J is TRBJ2-1; TRBD2 might be the D (6 bases). Germline CDR1 and CDR2: SGHDN and FVKESK. Trimming took 1 base from V and 4 from J, leaving 14 bases between them. This CDR3 has 16 residues.

The chain is built from TRBV10-3 and TRBJ2-2; 11 bases are a match to TRBD1. J lost 6 bases, V lost 6 bases, and 6 bases had no gene match. The CDR3 is 15 residues long. CDR1 and CDR2 from the germline V gene are ENHRY and SYGVKD. The CDR3 coding sequence is TGTGCCATCAGCGCCGGGACAGGGGGGGCCGGGGAGCTGTTTTTT. This sequence encodes CAISAGTGGAGELFF.

This clonotype occurred a few times. V and J are TRBV13 and TRBJ2-3; D ambiguous. CDR1 is PRHDT and CDR2 is FYEKMQ in the germline V gene (reference sequence). V lost 5 bases, J lost 4 bases, and 16 bases lay in between. This CDR3 is built from 15 residues. CDR3 nucleotide sequence: TGTGCCAGCAGCCCTCTCCCCGTTATCGCAGATACGCAGTATTTT. This translates into CASSPLPVIADTQYF.

This clonotype was seen more than once but under ten times. The genes are TRBV2 and TRBJ2-7; the match to TRBD2 covers 11 bases. Germline loops: CDR1 SNHLY, CDR2 FYNNEI. The ends lost 5 bases at V and 3 bases at J; junction bases unmatched: 6. The CDR3 extends over 15 amino acids. CDR3 sequence: CASSTGTSGNYEQYF. CDR3 nucleotides: TGTGCCAGCAGTACCGGGACTAGCGGTAACTACGAGCAGTACTTC.

The chain links TRBV12-3 or TRBV12-4 to TRBJ2-2; D not resolved. There are 16 residues in the CDR3. Between the trimmed V and J ends, which lost 2 bases and 7 bases, there was a span of 17 bases. The CDR3 DNA reads TGTGCCAGCAGTTTACAGCGCGGCCCCTCGGGCGGGGAGCTGTTTTTT. Translation: CASSLQRGPSGGELFF.

V usage is TRBV6-1 and J usage is TRBJ2-7, with 9 bases fitting TRBD1. Germline loops: CDR1 MNHNS, CDR2 SASEGT. The CDR3 length is 14 residues. The V and J ends lost 1 base and 9 bases, in that order; junction bases with no gene match: 7. CDR3 residues: CASSEGDRELVQYV. CDR3 coding DNA: TGTGCCAGCAGTGAAGGGGACAGGGAATTAGTGCAGTACGTC.

This clonotype was seen a handful of times. This chain uses TRBV3-1 with TRBJ1-4; TRBD1 matches at 7 bases. Per the germline V gene, CDR1 is LGHDT and CDR2 is YNNKEL (reference sequence). V lost 1 base to trimming and J lost 11 bases; unmatched junction nucleotides: 10. This CDR3 comprises 15 residues. The CDR3 here is CASSQVTGVVEKLFF. CDR3 in DNA: TGTGCCAGCAGCCAAGTAACAGGGGTAGTTGAGAAACTGTTTTTT. Using reference TRBV3-1 and TRBJ1-4 for the parts outside the CDR3, the full variable domain is DTAVSQTPKYLVTQMGNDKSIKCEQNLGHDTMYWYKQDSKKFLKIMFSYNNKELIINETVPNRFSPKSPDKAHLNLHINSLELGDSAVYFCASSQVTGVVEKLFFGSGTQLSVL.

This clonotype was recorded many times. V gene TRBV6-5 combines with J gene TRBJ2-3; TRBD2 might be the D (6 bases). V lost 2 bases, J lost 6 bases, and 12 bases lay in between. Germline V gene data show CDR1 as MNHEY and CDR2 as SVGAGI. This CDR3 is 14 amino acids long. CDR3 coding DNA: TGTGCCAGCAGTTACGCGGGGACCCGCGATACGCAGTATTTT. It specifies CASSYAGTRDTQYF.

This clonotype turned up a few times. The gene calls are TRBV3-1 and TRBJ2-1; TRBD2 is a possible D gene (6 bases). The CDR3 runs 16 residues. Germline V gives CDR1 LGHDT, CDR2 YNNKEL (reference sequence). Trimming cost V 11 bases and J 1 base, with 21 bases left between them. The CDR3 DNA reads TGTGCCTCCGGGCCCGGGTGGGGGGTTTCCTACAATGAGCAGTTCTTC. Translation gives CASGPGWGVSYNEQFF.

V is TRBV3-1 and J is TRBJ2-7; 8 bases are shared with TRBD1. Germline assignment: CDR1 LGHDT and CDR2 YNNKEL (reference sequence). V was pared by 3 bases and J by 3 bases, with 7 bases of the junction left unmatched. The CDR3 has 15 amino acids. CDR3 loop: CASSQGKTGDYEQYV. CDR3 bases: TGTGCCAGCAGCCAGGGGAAGACAGGGGACTACGAGCAGTACGTC.

This clonotype was seen only a few times. In DNA, the CDR3 is TGTGCCAGCAGCTTAGGGGACAGGCCGAGCTCCTACGAGCAGTACTTC. This encodes CASSLGDRPSSYEQYF. The chain combines TRBV7-8 with TRBJ2-7; 8 bases agree with TRBD1. Germline CDR1 SGHVS, CDR2 FQNEAQ. With V trimmed by 1 base and J by 0 bases, 5 bases remained unmatched. The CDR3 runs 16 residues. The full variable domain, with the rest looked up from reference TRBV7-8 and TRBJ2-7, is GAGVSQSPRYKVAKRGQDVALRCDPISGHVSLFWYQQALGQGPEFLTYFQNEAQLDKSGLPSDRFFAERPEGSVSTLKIQRTQQEDSAVYLCASSLGDRPSSYEQYFGPGTRLTVT.

This clonotype has just a few counts. J is TRBJ2-4 and V is TRBV15, with TRBD2 matching 8 bases. There are 18 residues in the CDR3. Losses at the gene ends were 0 bases for V and 2 bases for J; bases not matched to a gene: 9. Germline CDR1 reads LNHNV; CDR2 reads YYDKDF (reference sequence). The CDR3 sequence: CATSRDLGGEGPKNIQYF. The CDR3 coding sequence is TGTGCCACCAGCAGAGATCTCGGGGGGGAGGGCCCCAAAAACATTCAGTACTTC.

This rearrangement joins TRBV7-8 to TRBJ1-6; 11 bases agree with TRBD1. CDR3 length: 16 residues. With V trimmed by 4 bases and J by 8 bases, 7 bases remained unmatched. The V gene's germline CDR1 is SGHVS and CDR2 FQNEAQ. The CDR3 loop is CASSSGTGGFYSPLHF. The DNA of the CDR3 is TGTGCCAGCAGCTCTGGGACAGGGGGTTTCTATTCACCCCTCCACTTT.

This clonotype was seen repeatedly, ten times or more. The V call is TRBV7-9, the J call TRBJ2-7; a weak D match, TRBD1 (6 bases). The CDR3 is made up of 15 amino acids. Trimming removed 5 bases at V and 3 bases at J, with 17 bases between. The germline CDR1 and CDR2 sequences are SEHNR and FQNEAQ (reference sequence). CDR3 sequence reads: CASSLGLVGGYEQYF. CDR3 in DNA: TGTGCCAGCAGCCTCGGGTTGGTAGGGGGCTACGAGCAGTACTTC.

This clonotype came up a few times. This chain uses TRBV7-6 with TRBJ1-3; TRBD1 matches 7 bases. V lost 5 bases to trimming and J lost 0 bases; unmatched junction nucleotides: 7. The germline V gene has CDR1 SGHVS and CDR2 FNYEAQ. The CDR3 is 16 amino acids. For the CDR3, the DNA is TGTGCCAGCAGCGGCCGACAGGGCTTCTCTGGAAACACCATATATTTT. As protein: CASSGRQGFSGNTIYF.

The V and J genes are TRBV6-2 or TRBV6-3 and TRBJ2-7; D is perhaps TRBD1 (7 bases). The CDR3 is 15 amino acids. In germline, CDR1 is MNHEY, CDR2 SVGEGT. V shed 2 bases and J shed 2 bases, with 13 bases lying between them. The CDR3 loop reads CASSYQGGVTYEQYF. The CDR3 DNA is TGTGCCAGCAGTTACCAGGGGGGTGTAACCTACGAGCAGTACTTC.

The gene calls are TRBV5-6 and TRBJ1-2; D not resolved. CDR3 length: 14 amino acids. Germline CDR1 SGHDT, CDR2 YYEEEE. Trimming removed 4 bases from V and 3 bases from J, with 13 bases in between. CDR3 nucleotides: TGTGCCAGCAGCCCCGGGCCGGGAGACTATGGCTACACCTTC. It specifies CASSPGPGDYGYTF. Using reference TRBV5-6 and TRBJ1-2 for the parts outside the CDR3, the full variable domain is DAGVTQSPTHLIKTRGQQVTLRCSPKSGHDTVSWYQQALGQGPQFIFQYYEEEERQRGNFPDRFSGHQFPNYSSELNVNALLLGDSALYLCASSPGPGDYGYTFGSGTRLTVV.

This clonotype was seen a handful of times. This chain links TRBV7-2 with TRBJ2-3, with D possibly being TRBD1 (5 bases). V was cut by 0 bases and J by 7 bases, with 8 bases left in between. The CDR3 contains 13 residues. From germline, CDR1 is SGHTA and CDR2 FQGNSA. CDR3 DNA: TGTGCCAGCAGCTTAGCTTGGGGCTATACGCAGTATTTT. Translating gives CASSLAWGYTQYF. Supplemented by reference TRBV7-2 and TRBJ2-3, the full variable domain reads GAGVSQSPSNKVTEKGKDVELRCDPISGHTALYWYRQSLGQGLEFLIYFQGNSAPDKSGLPSDRFSAERTGGSVSTLTIQRTQQEDSAVYLCASSLAWGYTQYFGPGTRLTVL.